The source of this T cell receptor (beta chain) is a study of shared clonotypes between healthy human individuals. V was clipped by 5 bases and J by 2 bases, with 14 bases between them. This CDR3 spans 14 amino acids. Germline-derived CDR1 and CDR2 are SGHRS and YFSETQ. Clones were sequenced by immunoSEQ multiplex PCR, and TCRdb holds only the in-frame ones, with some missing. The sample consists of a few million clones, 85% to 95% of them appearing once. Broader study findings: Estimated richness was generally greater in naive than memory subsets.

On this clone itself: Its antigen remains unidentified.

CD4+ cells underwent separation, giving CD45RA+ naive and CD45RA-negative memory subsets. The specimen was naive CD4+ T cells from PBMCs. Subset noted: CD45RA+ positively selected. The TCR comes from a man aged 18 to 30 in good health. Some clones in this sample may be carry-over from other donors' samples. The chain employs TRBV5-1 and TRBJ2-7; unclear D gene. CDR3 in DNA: TGCGCCAGCAGGGGTAACCTCCAAACCTACGAGCAGTACTTC. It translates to CASRGNLQTYEQYF.